This is a list of T cell receptor beta chains from one sample in a study of response to subunit inactivated influenza vaccine. TCRdb recomputed calls from the RT-PCR reads with MiXCR, one row per CDR3 protein. The data contain some 800,000 distinct CDR3 sequences, over 20% of them singletons. The sequenced sample was PBMCs from blood, obtained 5 days after vaccination. These TCRs come from a man aged 45-60 years who received an inactivated influenza vaccine. CDR3s include the opening cysteine and the closing phenylalanine or tryptophan. The D gene is left open where the match is weak. A clone size is listed for some rows: how often the clone was seen (once, few, many), or a class if it is expanded.

v_gene,abundance,d_gene,j_gene,CDR3nt,CDR3aa
TRBV10-3,NA,TRBD1,TRBJ1-6,TGTGCCATCAGTAATCCCGGGACAGGGTCACCCCTCCACTTT,CAISNPGTGSPLHF
TRBV5-1,few,TRBD1,TRBJ2-2,TGCGCCAGCAGCTCAATGGGACAGGGGCGTACGAACACCGGGGAGCTGTTTTTT,CASSSMGQGRTNTGELFF
TRBV5-5,few,NA,TRBJ1-6,TGTGCCAGCAGCTTGAAGGCGGATAATTCACCCCTCCACTTT,CASSLKADNSPLHF
TRBV7-2,few,NA,TRBJ2-2,TGTGCCAGCAGCACTCGAGCCGGTGGCACCGGGGAGCTGTTTTTT,CASSTRAGGTGELFF
TRBV12-3/TRBV12-4,NA,NA,TRBJ2-5,TGTGCCAGCAGCCCCTTCGGGCGACAAAATCAAGAGACCCAGTACTTC,CASSPFGRQNQETQYF
TRBV24-1,NA,NA,TRBJ2-2,TGTGCCACCAGTGATTTCGGGACCAACACCGGGGAGCTGTTTTTT,CATSDFGTNTGELFF
TRBV7-8,few,TRBD1,TRBJ2-3,TGTGCCAGCAGCTTCCGGACAGGGTGGGCAGATACGCAGTATTTT,CASSFRTGWADTQYF
TRBV20-1,NA,NA,TRBJ2-2,TGCAGTGCTAGGCTGGAACGAAGCGGATCGAACACCGGGGAGCTGTTTTTT,CSARLERSGSNTGELFF
TRBV20-1,many,TRBD2,TRBJ2-1,TGCAGTGCTAGAACTGGACTAGCGGGAAACAATGAGCAGTTCTTC,CSARTGLAGNNEQFF
TRBV20-1,NA,NA,TRBJ2-3,TGCAGTGGAGCCTCTAGAGGTGAAGATACGCAGTATTTT,CSGASRGEDTQYF
TRBV29-1,many,NA,TRBJ2-3,TGCAGCGTTGAAGTTCGGGGATCTAGCACAGATACGCAGTATTTT,CSVEVRGSSTDTQYF
TRBV10-3,NA,TRBD1,TRBJ2-7,TGTGCCATCAGCGCCGGGACAGGGACGTCCTACGAGCAGTACTTC,CAISAGTGTSYEQYF
TRBV10-3,few,TRBD2,TRBJ2-2,TGTGCCATCAAAAGCCAATCTAGCGGGGGGAACACCGGGGAGCTGTTTTTT,CAIKSQSSGGNTGELFF
TRBV6-1,NA,TRBD2,TRBJ2-2,TGTGCCAGCAGTGAGGCGGGAGTCGGGGAGCTGTTTTTT,CASSEAGVGELFF
TRBV12-3/TRBV12-4,few,NA,TRBJ1-5,TGTGCCAGCAGTTTCGGGGTACATCAGCCCCAGCATTTT,CASSFGVHQPQHF
TRBV5-1,few,NA,TRBJ1-3,TGCGCCAGCAGCTTGGGGACACTAGGAAACACCATATATTTT,CASSLGTLGNTIYF
TRBV28,few,NA,TRBJ2-6,TGTGCCAGCAGTTTAAGGGGGGGCCTGACAGGGGCCAACGTCCTGACTTTC,CASSLRGGLTGANVLTF
TRBV5-1,few,TRBD1,TRBJ2-1,TGCGCCAGCAGGCCCTTTTCCGGGACAGTCAACGAGCAGTTCTTC,CASRPFSGTVNEQFF
TRBV6-5,NA,TRBD2,TRBJ2-2,TGTGCCAGCAGTTACTCGACCTGGGAGCGGGAGGCGAACACCGGGGAGCTGTTTTTT,CASSYSTWEREANTGELFF
TRBV5-5,few,NA,TRBJ1-5,TGTGCCAGCAGCTTGTTCAGGGAATCTAGCAATCAGCCCCAGCATTTT,CASSLFRESSNQPQHF
TRBV7-9,NA,NA,TRBJ2-5,TGTGCCAGCAGCTCCCGACAAGGGGTAGAGACCCAGTACTTC,CASSSRQGVETQYF
TRBV30,many,NA,TRBJ2-1,TGTGCCTGGAGTGATCAATGGGCGGGACCCCACTATGAGCAGTTCTTC,CAWSDQWAGPHYEQFF
TRBV5-5,NA,TRBD2,TRBJ2-7,TGTGCCAGCAGCTCTAACCCGGGGAGGGTCTCCCACGAGCAGTACTTC,CASSSNPGRVSHEQYF
TRBV6-2/TRBV6-3,NA,TRBD1,TRBJ2-2,TGTGCCAGCAGTTACGTCGGGACAGGGGCCGGGGAGCTGTTTTTT,CASSYVGTGAGELFF
TRBV6-2/TRBV6-3,few,NA,TRBJ1-5,TGTGCCAGCAGTTTCGGACAAGAGAGGCAGCCCCAGCATTTT,CASSFGQERQPQHF
TRBV3-1,NA,NA,TRBJ2-5,TGTGCCAGCAGTCAAACAAGCAGAGAGACCCAGTACTTC,CASSQTSRETQYF
TRBV2,NA,TRBD1,TRBJ2-7,TGTGCCAGCAGTAAGGGACAGAATTACTACGAGCAGTACTTC,CASSKGQNYYEQYF
TRBV5-1,NA,NA,TRBJ2-5,TGCGCCAGCACCTGGAGGCAGGGCGAGACCCAGTACTTC,CASTWRQGETQYF
TRBV5-1,NA,NA,TRBJ2-2,TGCGCCAGCAGCTTAGCAGGCGAAGGTTCCGGGGAGCTGTTTTTT,CASSLAGEGSGELFF
TRBV10-3,few,NA,TRBJ2-1,TGTGCCATCACAGGGGCCCCACCCGCTGAGCAGTTCTTC,CAITGAPPAEQFF
TRBV29-1,many,TRBD2,TRBJ2-7,TGCAGCGCAGCCGGACTAGCGGGAGAGGAGCAGTACTTC,CSAAGLAGEEQYF
TRBV10-1,few,NA,TRBJ2-1,TGCGCCAGCAGTGAGTGGGCCAACAGAAGAAATGAGCAGTTCTTC,CASSEWANRRNEQFF
TRBV12-3/TRBV12-4,NA,TRBD2,TRBJ2-3,TGTGCCAGCAGTCCCCAGCGGGGAACTAGCACAGATACGCAGTATTTT,CASSPQRGTSTDTQYF
TRBV29-1,NA,NA,TRBJ1-1,TGCAGCGTTGAGACCTGGGGACAAAACACTGAAGCTTTCTTT,CSVETWGQNTEAFF
TRBV4-1,few,NA,TRBJ2-1,TGCGCCAGCAGCCAAGATTGGAGCTCCTACAATGAGCAGTTCTTC,CASSQDWSSYNEQFF
TRBV18,NA,NA,TRBJ2-5,TGTGCCAGCTCACCAAGTCTTCAAGAGACCCAGTACTTC,CASSPSLQETQYF
TRBV7-2,NA,NA,TRBJ1-2,TGTGCCAGCAGCTTCTCAGGAGAAGCTAACTATGGCTACACCTTC,CASSFSGEANYGYTF
TRBV6-4,NA,NA,TRBJ1-1,TGTGCCAGCAGTGTCTCGATAAACACTGAAGCTTTCTTT,CASSVSINTEAFF
TRBV29-1,NA,NA,TRBJ2-7,TGCAGCGTTGAAACACCCGACCCAGGACGTACCTACGAGCAGTACTTC,CSVETPDPGRTYEQYF
TRBV4-3,NA,TRBD2,TRBJ2-1,TGCGCCAGCAGCCAAACTAGCGGGATCTACAATGAGCAGTTCTTC,CASSQTSGIYNEQFF
TRBV10-1,NA,NA,TRBJ2-1,TGCGCCAGCAGTGAGTCCTTTGGAGGCCGGGGCGGTAATGAGCAGTTCTTC,CASSESFGGRGGNEQFF
TRBV12-3/TRBV12-4,NA,TRBD1,TRBJ2-2,TGTGCCATACCGGGACAGGGCTCCGGGGAGCTGTTTTTT,CAIPGQGSGELFF
TRBV20-1,few,TRBD2,TRBJ2-1,TGCAGTGCTGAGACTAGCGGCTCCTACAATGAGCAGTTCTTC,CSAETSGSYNEQFF
TRBV6-2/TRBV6-3,NA,TRBD1,TRBJ2-7,TGTGCCAGCAGTTACAACACACAGGGGTACGAGCAGTACTTC,CASSYNTQGYEQYF
TRBV29-1,many,NA,TRBJ2-5,TGCAGCGTTGTCAGGACAGAAGAGACCCAGTACTTC,CSVVRTEETQYF